This TCR beta chain was captured by sequencing in a study of follicular helper T cells after annual influenza vaccination. Study information: Blood was drawn on days 0, 7 and 28 after vaccination. Points from the study as a whole: Recurrent ICOS+CD38+ cTfh clonotypes included tetramer and AIM influenza-specific ones. Most later recoveries of Day 7 ICOS+CD38+ clones were ICOS-CD38- cTfh.

Trimming pared 0 bases from V and 0 bases from J, leaving 12 bases between. Germline CDR1 and CDR2: GTSNPN and SVGIG (reference sequence). The CDR3 contains 17 residues. As to this clone: No antigen is known for it.

The sample's time point: 2015-2016 season, 7 days after influenza vaccination. Donors with HIV/AIDS, active malignancy, immunomodulators or active illness were excluded. Clones were sequenced by immunoSEQ multiplex PCR, and TCRdb holds only the in-frame ones, with some missing. Of 6,500 to 7,000 clones in the sample, approximately 78% are singletons; the top ten hold 1.1% to 1.5%. Sequenced material: CXCR5- memory CD4+ T cells sorted from blood, taken 7 days after influenza vaccination. This sequence joins TRBV30 and TRBJ1-6, with D unresolved. The clonotype originates from an adult who received the influenza vaccine. In DNA form, the CDR3 reads TGTGCCTGGAGTGTTAATGCTTTTCGCTCCTATAATTCACCCCTCCACTTT. It yields the protein CAWSVNAFRSYNSPLHF.